Described below is a single T cell receptor (beta chain) sequence and its context. This clone is medium-sized (0.01 to 0.1%) in its sample. Its antigen target is currently unknown. At one of its ends the junction is not consistent with the germline gene, which may arise from a read error. This record belongs to a study of metastatic and nonmetastatic thyroid tumors (dated by TCRdb to between 2020 and 2021). For the study in its entirety: The researchers compared repertoires between peripheral blood samples and tumor or nodule tissue samples from patients with malignant or benign thyroid disease.

The germline V gene sets CDR1 to SNHLY and CDR2 to FYNNEI. Including cysteine and phenylalanine, the CDR3 has 14 amino acids. The sequence is cut down to CDR3 DNA, 42 bases in frame from base 1. The library relied on PCR. The reads were generated on an Illumina HiSeq 4000. The TCR beta-chain CDR3 region of each patient was profiled by high-throughput sequencing. On the authors' methods: Drawing on CDR3 differences between clinicopathological groups, the researchers built a classifier meant to tell apart patients with distant-metastatic papillary thyroid cancer. Repertoire diversity was assessed with the Shannon index, and tumor-blood repertoire similarity with the Morisita-Horn index. TCRdb reprocessed the public reads (quality trimming at Q25 with fastp, clone calling with MiXCR) and kept in-frame beta chains. The V and J calls follow TCRdb's processing rather than the paper's. Across this sample there are fewer than 7,000 clones, with 32% seen only once. Together, the top ten hold roughly 40% of the sample.

None of the patients had been given any treatment before thyroid surgery. Using T-cell receptor beta sequencing, the study looked back at clinical samples from patients collected from the early 2010s to the late 2010s. The paper's findings and limits, for the study overall: In both blood and tumor samples, malignant tumors were reported to have significantly higher TCR beta diversity than benign nodules.

The sequenced sample was tumor tissue. The sequence joins TRBV2 to TRBJ2-7, and TRBD1 matches 9 of the central bases. This clonotype was obtained from a female donor with papillary thyroid cancer or a benign thyroid nodule (not recorded which). Some clones in this sample may be carry-over from other donors' samples. In nucleotide form, the sequence is TGTGCCAGCCGTGAAACCGGGACAGGGACCGAGCAGTACTTC. Translated, this gives CASRETGTGTEQYF.